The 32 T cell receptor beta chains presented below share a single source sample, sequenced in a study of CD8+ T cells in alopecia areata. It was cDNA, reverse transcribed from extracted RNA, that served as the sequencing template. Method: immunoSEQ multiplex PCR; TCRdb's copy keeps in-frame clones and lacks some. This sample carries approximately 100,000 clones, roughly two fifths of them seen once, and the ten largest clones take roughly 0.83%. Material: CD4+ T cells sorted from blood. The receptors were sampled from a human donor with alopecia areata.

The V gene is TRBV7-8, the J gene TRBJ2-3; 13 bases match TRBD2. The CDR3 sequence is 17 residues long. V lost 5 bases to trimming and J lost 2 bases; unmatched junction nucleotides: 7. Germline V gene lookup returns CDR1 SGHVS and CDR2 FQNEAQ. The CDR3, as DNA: TGTGCCAGCAGCCCCCGACTAGCGGGGGGCCCCACAGATACGCAGTATTTT. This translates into CASSPRLAGGPTDTQYF.

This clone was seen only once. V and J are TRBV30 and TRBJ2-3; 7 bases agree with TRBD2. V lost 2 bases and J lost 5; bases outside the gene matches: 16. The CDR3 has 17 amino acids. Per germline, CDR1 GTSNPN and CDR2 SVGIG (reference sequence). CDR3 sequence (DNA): TGTGCCTGGAGTCCTCTAAAAGCGGGACCCGCTGTAGATACGCAGTATTTT. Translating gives CAWSPLKAGPAVDTQYF.

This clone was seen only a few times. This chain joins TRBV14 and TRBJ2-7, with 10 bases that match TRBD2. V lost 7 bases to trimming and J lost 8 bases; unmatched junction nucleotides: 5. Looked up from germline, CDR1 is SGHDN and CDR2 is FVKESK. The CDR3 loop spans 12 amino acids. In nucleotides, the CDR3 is TGTGCCAGCACTAGCGGGGGATCGAAGCAGTACTTC. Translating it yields CASTSGGSKQYF.

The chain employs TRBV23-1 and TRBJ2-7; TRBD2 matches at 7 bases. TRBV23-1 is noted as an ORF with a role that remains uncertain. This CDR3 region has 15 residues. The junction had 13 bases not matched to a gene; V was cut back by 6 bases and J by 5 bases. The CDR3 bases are TGCGCCAGCAGCATCTTAGCGGGCGTCCTCCACGAGCAGTACTTC. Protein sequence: CASSILAGVLHEQYF.

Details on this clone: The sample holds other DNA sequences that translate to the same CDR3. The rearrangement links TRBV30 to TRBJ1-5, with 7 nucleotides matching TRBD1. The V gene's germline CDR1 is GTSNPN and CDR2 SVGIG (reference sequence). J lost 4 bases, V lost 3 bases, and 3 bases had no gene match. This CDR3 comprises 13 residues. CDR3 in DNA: TGTGCCTGGAGCCTACAGGGGAATCAGCCCCAGCATTTT. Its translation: CAWSLQGNQPQHF.

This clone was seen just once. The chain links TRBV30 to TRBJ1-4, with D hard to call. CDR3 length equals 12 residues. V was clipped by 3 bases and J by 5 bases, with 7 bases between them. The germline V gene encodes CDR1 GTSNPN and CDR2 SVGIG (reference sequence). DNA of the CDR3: TGTGCCTGGAGGGTGTCCAATGAAAAACTGTTTTTT. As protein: CAWRVSNEKLFF.

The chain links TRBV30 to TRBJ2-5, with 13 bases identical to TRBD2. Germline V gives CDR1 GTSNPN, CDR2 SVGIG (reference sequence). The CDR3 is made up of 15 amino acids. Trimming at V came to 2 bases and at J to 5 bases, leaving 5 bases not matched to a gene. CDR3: CAWSPGTSGIETQYF. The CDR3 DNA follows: TGTGCCTGGAGTCCCGGGACTAGCGGGATCGAGACCCAGTACTTC.

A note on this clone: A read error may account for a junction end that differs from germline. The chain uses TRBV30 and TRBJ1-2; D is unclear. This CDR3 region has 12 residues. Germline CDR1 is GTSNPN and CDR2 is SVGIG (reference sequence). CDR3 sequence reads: CAWRPTLPPFSF. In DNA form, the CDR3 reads TGTGCCTGGAGACCTACTCTACCGCCCTTCTCCTTC.

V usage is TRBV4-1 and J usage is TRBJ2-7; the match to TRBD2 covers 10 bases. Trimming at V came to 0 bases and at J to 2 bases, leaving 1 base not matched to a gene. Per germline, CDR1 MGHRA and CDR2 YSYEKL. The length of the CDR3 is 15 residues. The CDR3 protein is CASSQDLAGAYEQYF. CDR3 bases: TGCGCCAGCAGCCAAGATCTAGCGGGAGCCTACGAGCAGTACTTC.

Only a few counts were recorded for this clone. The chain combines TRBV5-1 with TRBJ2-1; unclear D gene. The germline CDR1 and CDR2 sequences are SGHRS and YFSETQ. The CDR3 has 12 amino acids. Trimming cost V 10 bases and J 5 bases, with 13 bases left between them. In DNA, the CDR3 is TGCGCCGGCCACAGAAGGGACAATGAGCAGTTCTTC. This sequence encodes CAGHRRDNEQFF.

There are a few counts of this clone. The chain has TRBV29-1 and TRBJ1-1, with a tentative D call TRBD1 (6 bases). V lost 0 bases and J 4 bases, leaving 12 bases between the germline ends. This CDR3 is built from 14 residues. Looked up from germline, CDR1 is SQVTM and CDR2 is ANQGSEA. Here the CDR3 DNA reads TGCAGCGTTGAAGAACCAGGCAGGGGCACTGAAGCTTTCTTT. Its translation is CSVEEPGRGTEAFF.

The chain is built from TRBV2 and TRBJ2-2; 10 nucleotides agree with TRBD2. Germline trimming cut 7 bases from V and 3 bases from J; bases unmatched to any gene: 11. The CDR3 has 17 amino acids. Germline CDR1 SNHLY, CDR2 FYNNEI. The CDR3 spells CASTKGTSDTYTGELFF. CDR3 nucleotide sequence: TGTGCCAGCACCAAGGGGACTAGCGATACTTACACCGGGGAGCTGTTTTTT.

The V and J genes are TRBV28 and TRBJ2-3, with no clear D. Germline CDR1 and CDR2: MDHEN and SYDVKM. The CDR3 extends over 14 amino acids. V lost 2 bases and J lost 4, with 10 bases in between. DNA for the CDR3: TGTGCCAGCAGTTTACTTCAAGGCCCAGATACGCAGTATTTT. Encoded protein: CASSLLQGPDTQYF.

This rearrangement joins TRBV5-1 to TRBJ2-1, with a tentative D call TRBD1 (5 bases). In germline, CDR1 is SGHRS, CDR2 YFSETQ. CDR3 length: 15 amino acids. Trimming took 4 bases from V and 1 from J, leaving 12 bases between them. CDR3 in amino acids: CASSVGAPSYNEQFF. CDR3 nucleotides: TGCGCCAGCAGCGTAGGGGCCCCTTCCTACAATGAGCAGTTCTTC.

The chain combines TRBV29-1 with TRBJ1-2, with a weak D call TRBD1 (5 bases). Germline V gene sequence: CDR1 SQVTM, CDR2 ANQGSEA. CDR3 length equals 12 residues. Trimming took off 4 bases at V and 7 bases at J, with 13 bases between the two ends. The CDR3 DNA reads TGCAGCGTTGCAGGGAATACGGGTGGCTACACCTTC. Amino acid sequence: CSVAGNTGGYTF.

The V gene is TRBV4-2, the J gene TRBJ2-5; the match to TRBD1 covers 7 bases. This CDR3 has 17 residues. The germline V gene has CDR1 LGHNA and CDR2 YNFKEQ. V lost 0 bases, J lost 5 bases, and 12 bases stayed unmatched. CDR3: CASSQDQGEGGGETQYF. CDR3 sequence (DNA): TGTGCCAGCAGCCAAGATCAAGGGGAAGGGGGCGGGGAGACCCAGTACTTC.

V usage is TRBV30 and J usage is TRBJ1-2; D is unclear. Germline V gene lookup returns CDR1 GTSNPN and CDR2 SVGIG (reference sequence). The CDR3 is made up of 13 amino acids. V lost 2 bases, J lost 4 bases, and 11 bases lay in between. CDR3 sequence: CAWSKESLYGYTF. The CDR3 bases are TGTGCCTGGAGTAAGGAGAGCCTCTATGGCTACACCTTC.

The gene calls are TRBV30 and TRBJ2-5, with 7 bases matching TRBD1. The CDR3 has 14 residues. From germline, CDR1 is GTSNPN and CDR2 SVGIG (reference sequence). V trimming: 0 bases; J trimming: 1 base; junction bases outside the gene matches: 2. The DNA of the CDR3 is TGTGCCTGGAGTGTAGGGACAGCCCAAGAGACCCAGTACTTC. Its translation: CAWSVGTAQETQYF.

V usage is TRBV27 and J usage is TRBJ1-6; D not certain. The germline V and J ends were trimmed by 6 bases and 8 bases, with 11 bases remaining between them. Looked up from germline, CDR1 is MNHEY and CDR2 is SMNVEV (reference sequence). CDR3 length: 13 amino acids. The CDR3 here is CASRLTRDSPLHF. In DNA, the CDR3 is TGTGCCAGCAGGCTCACGAGAGATTCACCCCTCCACTTT.

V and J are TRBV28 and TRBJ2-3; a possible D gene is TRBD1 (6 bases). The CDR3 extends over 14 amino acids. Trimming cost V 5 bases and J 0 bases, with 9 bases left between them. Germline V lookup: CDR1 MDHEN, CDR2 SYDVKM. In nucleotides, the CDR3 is TGTGCCAGCAGTCTGGACAGTAGCACAGATACGCAGTATTTT. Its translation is CASSLDSSTDTQYF.

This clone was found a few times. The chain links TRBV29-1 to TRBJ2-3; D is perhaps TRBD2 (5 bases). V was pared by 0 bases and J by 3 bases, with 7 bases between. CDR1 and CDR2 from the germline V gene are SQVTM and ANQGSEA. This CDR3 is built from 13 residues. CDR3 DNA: TGCAGCGTTGAAGATCGAGGGACAGATACGCAGTATTTT. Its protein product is CSVEDRGTDTQYF.

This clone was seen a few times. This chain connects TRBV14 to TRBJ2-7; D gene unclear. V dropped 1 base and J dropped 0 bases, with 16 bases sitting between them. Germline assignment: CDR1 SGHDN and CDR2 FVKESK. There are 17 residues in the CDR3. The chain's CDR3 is CASSQVRLEGSSYEQYF. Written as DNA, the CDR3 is TGTGCCAGCAGCCAAGTGAGGCTAGAAGGCTCCTCCTACGAGCAGTACTTC.

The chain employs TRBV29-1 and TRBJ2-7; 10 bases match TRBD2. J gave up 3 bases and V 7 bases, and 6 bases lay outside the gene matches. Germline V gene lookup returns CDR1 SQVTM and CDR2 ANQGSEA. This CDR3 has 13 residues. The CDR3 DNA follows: TGCAGCGCCCGGGGACTAGCGAACTACGAGCAGTACTTC. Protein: CSARGLANYEQYF.

DNA for the CDR3: TGCGCCAGCAGCTTGGCTCTTAGCGGGAATGAGCAGTTCTTC. This gives the protein CASSLALSGNEQFF. This sequence joins TRBV5-1 and TRBJ2-1, with 7 positions matching TRBD2. This CDR3 spans 14 amino acids. In germline, CDR1 is SGHRS, CDR2 YFSETQ. The J segment lost 7 bases and the V segment lost 0 bases, leaving 4 bases of the junction unmatched.

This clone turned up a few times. CDR3 in amino acids: CSVRQGMNYYEQYF. In nucleotides, the CDR3 is TGCAGCGTTCGACAGGGGATGAACTACTACGAGCAGTACTTC. The rearrangement links TRBV29-1 to TRBJ2-7; 8 positions match TRBD1. The V and J ends lost 5 bases and 3 bases, in that order; junction bases with no gene match: 9. This CDR3 comprises 14 residues. Germline loops: CDR1 SQVTM, CDR2 ANQGSEA.

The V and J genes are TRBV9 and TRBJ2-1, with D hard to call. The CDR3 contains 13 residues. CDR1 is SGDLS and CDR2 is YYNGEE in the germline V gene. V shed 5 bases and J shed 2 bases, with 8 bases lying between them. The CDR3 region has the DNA TGTGCCAGCAGTCTTGAAACCTACAATGAGCAGTTCTTC. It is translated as CASSLETYNEQFF.

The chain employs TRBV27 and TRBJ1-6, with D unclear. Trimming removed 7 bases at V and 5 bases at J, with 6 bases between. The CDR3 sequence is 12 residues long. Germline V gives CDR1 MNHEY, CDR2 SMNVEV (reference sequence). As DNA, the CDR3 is TGTGCCAGCATGGGGAATAATTCACCCCTCCACTTT. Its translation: CASMGNNSPLHF.

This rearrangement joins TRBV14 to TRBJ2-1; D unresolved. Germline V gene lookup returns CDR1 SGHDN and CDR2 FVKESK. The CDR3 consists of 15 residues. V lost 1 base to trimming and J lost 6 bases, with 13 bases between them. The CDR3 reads CASSQVRILGNEQFF. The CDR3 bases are TGTGCCAGCAGCCAAGTCCGGATACTGGGCAATGAGCAGTTCTTC.

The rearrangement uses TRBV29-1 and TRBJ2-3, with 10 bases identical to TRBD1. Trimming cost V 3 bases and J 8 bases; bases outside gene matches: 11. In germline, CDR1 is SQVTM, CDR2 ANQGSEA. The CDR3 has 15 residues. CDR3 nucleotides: TGCAGCGTTGACCTCGGGACAGGGGAGCTGGGTACGCAGTATTTT. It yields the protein CSVDLGTGELGTQYF.

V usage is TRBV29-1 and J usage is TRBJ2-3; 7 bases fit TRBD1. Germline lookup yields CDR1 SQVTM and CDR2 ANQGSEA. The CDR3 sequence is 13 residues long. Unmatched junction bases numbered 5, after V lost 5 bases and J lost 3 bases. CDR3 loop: CSVRGQLTDTQYF. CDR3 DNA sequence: TGCAGCGTTCGGGGACAGCTGACAGATACGCAGTATTTT.

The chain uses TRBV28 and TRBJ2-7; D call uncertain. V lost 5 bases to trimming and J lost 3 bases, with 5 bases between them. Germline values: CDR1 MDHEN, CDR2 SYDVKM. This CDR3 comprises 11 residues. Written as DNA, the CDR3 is TGTGCCAGCAGTGTAAACTACGAGCAGTACTTC. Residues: CASSVNYEQYF.

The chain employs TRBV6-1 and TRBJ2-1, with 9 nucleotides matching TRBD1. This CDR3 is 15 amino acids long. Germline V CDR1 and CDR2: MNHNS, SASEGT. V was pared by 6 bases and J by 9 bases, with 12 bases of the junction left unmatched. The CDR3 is CASRTGGRTTTEQFF. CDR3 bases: TGTGCCAGCAGGACAGGGGGGCGAACCACAACTGAGCAGTTCTTC.